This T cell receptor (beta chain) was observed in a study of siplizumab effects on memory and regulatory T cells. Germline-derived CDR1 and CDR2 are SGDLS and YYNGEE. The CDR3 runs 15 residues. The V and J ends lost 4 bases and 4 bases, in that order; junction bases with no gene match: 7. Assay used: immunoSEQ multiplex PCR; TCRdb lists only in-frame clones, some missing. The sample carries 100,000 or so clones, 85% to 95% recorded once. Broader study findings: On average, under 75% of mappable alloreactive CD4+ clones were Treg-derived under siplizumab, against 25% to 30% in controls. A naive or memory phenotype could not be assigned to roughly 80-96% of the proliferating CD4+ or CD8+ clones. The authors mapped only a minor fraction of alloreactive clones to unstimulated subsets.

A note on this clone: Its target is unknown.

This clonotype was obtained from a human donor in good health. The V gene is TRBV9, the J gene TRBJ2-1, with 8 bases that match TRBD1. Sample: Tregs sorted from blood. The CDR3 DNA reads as TGTGCCAGCAGCATCCGGGACAGGAGGTACAATGAGCAGTTCTTC. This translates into CASSIRDRRYNEQFF.